This T cell receptor (beta chain) came from a study of blood T cell repertoires in COVID-19. How the authors handled the data: Reference gene primer amplification gave estimated nucleated cell counts. The method was immunoSEQ multiplex PCR; TCRdb's version includes in-frame clones alone and lacks a portion of them. That table gives V, J and clone size, and the DNA gave D and trimming. This sample carries around 170,000 clones, around 89% of them seen once, and the ten largest clones take around 24%. The germline V gene has CDR1 SGHRS and CDR2 YFSETQ. The V gene lost 5 bases and the J gene lost 4 bases, with 14 bases spanning the gap. The CDR3 covers 14 residues.

Sequences were obtained from peripheral blood. The receptor comes from a man between 60 and 75 years old with acute or convalescent COVID-19. The chain couples TRBV5-1 to TRBJ2-3, with D maybe TRBD1 (5 bases). The CDR3 DNA is TGCGCCAGCAGTCTGGGGCGAAGGGCAGATACGCAGTATTTT. Protein: CASSLGRRADTQYF.